This TCR beta chain was sequenced during a study of T cell responses to AZD1222 COVID-19 vaccine. Broader study findings: Clonal diversity was possibly underestimated, and white British individuals and females predominated among donors.

Concerning this clone itself: The antigen remains undetermined.

Germline V gene sequence: CDR1 GTSNPN, CDR2 SVGIG (reference sequence). The CDR3 is 16 residues long. V lost 1 base, J lost 1 base, and 16 bases lay in between. The data were produced by immunoSEQ multiplex PCR, yet TCRdb's version contains in-frame clones alone and is incomplete. The sample has over 85,000 clones; around 90% are singletons. The source material was peripheral blood, sampled on day 0 of AZD1222 vaccination. The chain couples TRBV30 to TRBJ1-1; possible D gene TRBD1, 5 bases. This clonotype originated in an adult in good health. The CDR3 nucleotides are TGTGCCTGGAGTGAGATGGGGGATTTAAGGAACACTGAAGCTTTCTTT. This translates into CAWSEMGDLRNTEAFF.